What follows are 5 T cell receptor beta chains derived from one specimen sequenced in a study of T cell changes during pregnancy in multiple sclerosis. Sequenced by immunoSEQ multiplex PCR; TCRdb stores in-frame clones only, minus some. The table includes about 93,000 clones, 92% detected once. Here the sequenced sample was peripheral blood, taken after pregnancy. Receptors were obtained from a female donor with multiple sclerosis, enrolled in a pregnancy study.

The chain has TRBV18 and TRBJ2-7, with D perhaps matching TRBD2 (6 bases). V was cut by 0 bases and J by 4 bases, with 10 bases left in between. Germline CDR1 reads KGHSH; CDR2 reads LQKENI. This CDR3 contains 14 residues. The CDR3 region has the DNA TGTGCCAGCTCACCACCGCGGGGTCGGTACGAGCAGTACTTC. Amino acids: CASSPPRGRYEQYF.

The V gene is TRBV2, the J gene TRBJ2-7; 7 bases are a match to TRBD2. J gave up 0 bases and V 0 bases, and 2 bases lay outside the gene matches. The V gene's germline CDR1 is SNHLY and CDR2 FYNNEI. This CDR3 contains 15 residues. The CDR3 loop is CASSEARGGSYEQYF. The CDR3 DNA follows: TGTGCCAGCAGTGAAGCGCGCGGGGGCTCCTACGAGCAGTACTTC.

The chain has TRBV5-6 and TRBJ2-7; 8 bases fit TRBD2. Trimming took 4 bases from V and 3 from J; bases not matched to a gene: 6. Looked up from germline, CDR1 is SGHDT and CDR2 is YYEEEE. This CDR3 region has 14 residues. The CDR3 spells CASSLRSGSYEQYF. The DNA of the CDR3 is TGTGCCAGCAGCCTAAGAAGCGGGAGCTACGAGCAGTACTTC.

The chain couples TRBV6-5 to TRBJ1-4, with D unclear. CDR3 length: 15 amino acids. The germline V gene encodes CDR1 MNHEY and CDR2 SVGAGI. Trimming cost V 5 bases and J 5 bases, with 15 bases left between them. CDR3 DNA: TGTGCCAGCAGTCGGAGCGGGTCAAAAAATGAAAAACTGTTTTTT. Its protein is CASSRSGSKNEKLFF.

V usage is TRBV19 and J usage is TRBJ2-7; D is undetermined. This CDR3 is 13 amino acids long. The germline V gene has CDR1 LNHDA and CDR2 SQIVND (reference sequence). Trimming left V 6 bases short and J 3 bases short, with 12 bases between. In nucleotides, the CDR3 is TGTGCCAGTAGCTATACGCTGTACTACGAGCAGTACTTC. It encodes CASSYTLYYEQYF.